Included here is one T cell receptor beta chain sequence, with context. V was cut by 0 bases and J by 8 bases, with 10 bases left in between. Germline V gene sequence: CDR1 LNHDA, CDR2 SQIVND (reference sequence). The length of the CDR3 is 13 residues. Original handling: Amplification from reference gene primers served as the basis for estimated nucleated cell counts. Libraries were prepared by immunoSEQ multiplex PCR; TCRdb keeps only in-frame clonotypes and omits some of them. V and J calls and clone size follow that table, whereas D and trimming were derived from the DNA. The sample lists 88,000 or so clones, 65% to 90% occurring once. This sample is part of a study of blood T cell repertoires in COVID-19. Study in general: Donors in the United States, Italy and Spain gave samples during acute or convalescent COVID-19. PBMCs, B-cell-depleted T cells, or T cells were the source of the cDNA or gDNA that made up the material.

The source is a man aged 60-69 years with acute or convalescent COVID-19. Sequencing input: peripheral blood. V and J are TRBV19 and TRBJ1-1, with D perhaps TRBD1 (5 bases). In DNA form, the CDR3 reads TGTGCCAGTAGTATAGATCGTCCAGGGGAAGCTTTCTTT. Protein product: CASSIDRPGEAFF.